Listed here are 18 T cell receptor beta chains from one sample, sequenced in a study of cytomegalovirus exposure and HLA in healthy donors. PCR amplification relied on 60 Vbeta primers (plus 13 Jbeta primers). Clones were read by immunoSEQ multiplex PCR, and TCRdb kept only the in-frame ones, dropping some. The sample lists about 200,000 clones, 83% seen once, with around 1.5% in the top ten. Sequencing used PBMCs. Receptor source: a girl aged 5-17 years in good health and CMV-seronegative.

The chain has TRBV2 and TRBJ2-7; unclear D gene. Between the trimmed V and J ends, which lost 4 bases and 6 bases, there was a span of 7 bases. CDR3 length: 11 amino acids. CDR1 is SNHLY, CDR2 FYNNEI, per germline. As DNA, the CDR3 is TGTGCCAGCAGTGGCTCGCGCGAGCAGTACTTC. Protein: CASSGSREQYF. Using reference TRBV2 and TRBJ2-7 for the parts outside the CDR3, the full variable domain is EPEVTQTPSHQVTQMGQEVILRCVPISNHLYFYWYRQILGQKVEFLVSFYNNEISEKSEIFDDQFSVERPDGSNFTLKIRSTKLEDSAMYFCASSGSREQYFGPGTRLTVT.

The CDR3 is CASSVAGGLGDTQYF. CDR3 coding DNA: TGTGCCAGCAGCGTAGCGGGGGGGCTAGGAGATACGCAGTATTTT. The V gene is TRBV9, the J gene TRBJ2-3; 8 bases are shared with TRBD2. Germline V lookup: CDR1 SGDLS, CDR2 YYNGEE. The V segment lost 0 bases and the J segment 5 bases; nucleotides outside the gene matches: 5. CDR3 length equals 15 residues. The whole variable domain, filled in from reference TRBV9 and TRBJ2-3, reads DSGVTQTPKHLITATGQRVTLRCSPRSGDLSVYWYQQSLDQGLQFLIQYYNGEERAKGNILERFSAQQFPDLHSELNLSSLELGDSALYFCASSVAGGLGDTQYFGPGTRLTVL.

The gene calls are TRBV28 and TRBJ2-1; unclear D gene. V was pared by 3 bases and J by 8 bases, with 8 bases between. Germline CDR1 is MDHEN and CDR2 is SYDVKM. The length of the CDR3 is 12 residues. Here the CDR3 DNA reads TGTGCCAGCAGTTTCCCATCATATGAGCAGTTCTTC. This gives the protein CASSFPSYEQFF.

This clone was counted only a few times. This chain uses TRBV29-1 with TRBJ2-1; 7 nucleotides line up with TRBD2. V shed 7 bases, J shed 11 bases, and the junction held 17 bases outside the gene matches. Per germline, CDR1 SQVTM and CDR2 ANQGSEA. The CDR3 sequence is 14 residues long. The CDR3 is CSGSSGGDYQQQFF. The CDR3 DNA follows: TGCAGCGGGTCCTCCGGAGGGGACTATCAGCAGCAGTTCTTC.

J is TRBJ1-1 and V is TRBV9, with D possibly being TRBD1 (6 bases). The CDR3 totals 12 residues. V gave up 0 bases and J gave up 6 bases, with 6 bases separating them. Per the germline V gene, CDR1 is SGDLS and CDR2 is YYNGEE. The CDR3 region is CASSVAGAEAFF. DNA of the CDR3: TGTGCCAGCAGCGTAGCAGGGGCTGAAGCTTTCTTT.

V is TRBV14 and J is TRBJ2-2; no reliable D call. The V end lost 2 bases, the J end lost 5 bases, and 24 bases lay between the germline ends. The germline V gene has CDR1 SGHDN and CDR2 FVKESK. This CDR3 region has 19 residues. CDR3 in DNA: TGTGCCAGCAGCCAACCCCGCCGGAAAGGTTTTTTGCGGACCGGGGAGCTGTTTTTT. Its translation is CASSQPRRKGFLRTGELFF. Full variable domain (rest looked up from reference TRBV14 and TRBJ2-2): EAGVTQFPSHSVIEKGQTVTLRCDPISGHDNLYWYRRVMGKEIKFLLHFVKESKQDESGMPNNRFLAERTGGTYSTLKVQPAELEDSGVYFCASSQPRRKGFLRTGELFFGEGSRLTVL.

CDR3 protein: CASSFATGGQETQYF. In nucleotides, the CDR3 is TGTGCCAGCAGTTTCGCGACAGGGGGCCAAGAGACCCAGTACTTC. V and J are TRBV27 and TRBJ2-5, with 9 bases aligning to TRBD1. The germline V gene has CDR1 MNHEY and CDR2 SMNVEV (reference sequence). V was clipped by 3 bases and J by 1 base; unmatched bases: 3. This CDR3 comprises 15 residues.

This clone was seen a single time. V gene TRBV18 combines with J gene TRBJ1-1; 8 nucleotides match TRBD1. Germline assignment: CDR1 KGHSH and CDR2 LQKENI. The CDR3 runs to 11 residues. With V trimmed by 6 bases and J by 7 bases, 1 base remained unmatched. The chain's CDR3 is CASSTGVEAFF. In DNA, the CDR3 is TGTGCCAGCTCGACAGGGGTTGAAGCTTTCTTT.

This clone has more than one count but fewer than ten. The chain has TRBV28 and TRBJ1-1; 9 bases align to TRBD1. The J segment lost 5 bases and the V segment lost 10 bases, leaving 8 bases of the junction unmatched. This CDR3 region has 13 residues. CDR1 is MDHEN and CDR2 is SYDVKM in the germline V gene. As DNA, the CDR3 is TGTGCCACCAAGACAGGGGGGGGTACTGAAGCTTTCTTT. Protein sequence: CATKTGGGTEAFF.

The CDR3 here is CASSVRTGLGGTDTQYF. The CDR3 DNA reads as TGTGCCAGCAGCGTACGGACAGGTCTGGGTGGCACAGATACGCAGTATTTT. V and J are TRBV9 and TRBJ2-3, with TRBD1 identical over 7 bases. CDR1 SGDLS and CDR2 YYNGEE come from the germline V gene. After removal of 1 base from V and 1 base from J, the junction contained 9 bases not matched to a gene. This CDR3 has 17 residues.

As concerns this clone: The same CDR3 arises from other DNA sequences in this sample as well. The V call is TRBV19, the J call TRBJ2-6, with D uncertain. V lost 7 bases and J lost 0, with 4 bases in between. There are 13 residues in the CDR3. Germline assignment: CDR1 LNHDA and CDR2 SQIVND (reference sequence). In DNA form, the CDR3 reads TGTGCCAGTACCCACTCTGGGGCCAACGTCCTGACTTTC. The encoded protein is CASTHSGANVLTF.

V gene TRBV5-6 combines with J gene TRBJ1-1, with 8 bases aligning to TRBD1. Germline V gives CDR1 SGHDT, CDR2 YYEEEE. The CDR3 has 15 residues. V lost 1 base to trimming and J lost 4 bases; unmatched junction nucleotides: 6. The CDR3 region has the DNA TGTGCCAGCAGCTTGAATCTGGGACAGGTCACTGAAGCTTTCTTT. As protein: CASSLNLGQVTEAFF.

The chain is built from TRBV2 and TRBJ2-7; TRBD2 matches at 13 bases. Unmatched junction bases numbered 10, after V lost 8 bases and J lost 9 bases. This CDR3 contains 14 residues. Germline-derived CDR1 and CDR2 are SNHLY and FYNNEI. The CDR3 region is CASSRTSGSWAQYF. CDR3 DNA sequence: TGTGCCAGCTCCCGGACTAGCGGGAGCTGGGCGCAGTACTTC.

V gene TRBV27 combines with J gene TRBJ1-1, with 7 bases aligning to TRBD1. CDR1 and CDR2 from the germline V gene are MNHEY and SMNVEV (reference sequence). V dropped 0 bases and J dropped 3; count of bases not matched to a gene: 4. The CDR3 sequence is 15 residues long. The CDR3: CASSLSGQIYTEAFF. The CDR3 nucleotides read TGTGCCAGCAGTTTATCGGGACAGATATACACTGAAGCTTTCTTT.

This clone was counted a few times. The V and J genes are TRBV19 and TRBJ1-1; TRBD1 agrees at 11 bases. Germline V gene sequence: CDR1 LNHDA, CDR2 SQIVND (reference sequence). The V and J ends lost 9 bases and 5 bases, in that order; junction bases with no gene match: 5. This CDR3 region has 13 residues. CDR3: CASNRDRGTEAFF. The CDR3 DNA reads TGTGCCAGCAACCGGGACAGGGGGACTGAAGCTTTCTTT.

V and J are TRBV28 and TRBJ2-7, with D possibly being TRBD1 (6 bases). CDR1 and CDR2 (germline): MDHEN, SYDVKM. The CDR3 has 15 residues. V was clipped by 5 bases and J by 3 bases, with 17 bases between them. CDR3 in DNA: TGTGCCAGCAGTCTCCCCTCGGGACAAGTCTACGAGCAGTACTTC. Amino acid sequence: CASSLPSGQVYEQYF. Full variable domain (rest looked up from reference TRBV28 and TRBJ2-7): DVKVTQSSRYLVKRTGEKVFLECVQDMDHENMFWYRQDPGLGLRLIYFSYDVKMKEKGDIPEGYSVSREKKERFSLILESASTNQTSMYLCASSLPSGQVYEQYFGPGTRLTVT.

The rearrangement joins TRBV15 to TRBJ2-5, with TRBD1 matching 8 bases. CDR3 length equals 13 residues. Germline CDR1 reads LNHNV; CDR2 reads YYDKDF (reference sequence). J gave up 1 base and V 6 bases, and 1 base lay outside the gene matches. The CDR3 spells CATRTGVQETQYF. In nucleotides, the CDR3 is TGTGCCACCAGGACAGGGGTCCAAGAGACCCAGTACTTC.

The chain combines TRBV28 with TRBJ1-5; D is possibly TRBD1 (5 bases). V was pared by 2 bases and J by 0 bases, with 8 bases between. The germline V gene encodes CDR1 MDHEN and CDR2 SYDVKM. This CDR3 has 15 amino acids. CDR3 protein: CASSLAGLSNQPQHF. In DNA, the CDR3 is TGTGCCAGCAGTTTAGCGGGGCTTAGCAATCAGCCCCAGCATTTT. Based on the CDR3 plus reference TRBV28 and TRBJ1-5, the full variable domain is DVKVTQSSRYLVKRTGEKVFLECVQDMDHENMFWYRQDPGLGLRLIYFSYDVKMKEKGDIPEGYSVSREKKERFSLILESASTNQTSMYLCASSLAGLSNQPQHFGDGTRLSIL.